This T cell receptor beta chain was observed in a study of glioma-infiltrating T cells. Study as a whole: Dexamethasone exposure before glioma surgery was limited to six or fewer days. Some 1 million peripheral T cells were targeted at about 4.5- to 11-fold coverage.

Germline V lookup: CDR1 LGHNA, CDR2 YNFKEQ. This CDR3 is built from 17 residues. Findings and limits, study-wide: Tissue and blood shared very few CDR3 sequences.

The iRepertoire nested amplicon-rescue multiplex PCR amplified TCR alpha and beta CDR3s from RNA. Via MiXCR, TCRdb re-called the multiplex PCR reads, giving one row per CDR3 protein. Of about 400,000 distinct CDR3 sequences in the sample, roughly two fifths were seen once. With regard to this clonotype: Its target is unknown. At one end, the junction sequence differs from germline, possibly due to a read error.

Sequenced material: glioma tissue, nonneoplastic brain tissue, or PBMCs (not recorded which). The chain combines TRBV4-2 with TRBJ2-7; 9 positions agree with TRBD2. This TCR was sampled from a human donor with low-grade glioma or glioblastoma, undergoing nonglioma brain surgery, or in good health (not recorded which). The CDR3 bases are TGTGCCAGCAGACAAGTGAATAGCGGGAGTAGTTCCTACGAGCAGTACTTC. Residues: CASRQVNSGSSSYEQYF.